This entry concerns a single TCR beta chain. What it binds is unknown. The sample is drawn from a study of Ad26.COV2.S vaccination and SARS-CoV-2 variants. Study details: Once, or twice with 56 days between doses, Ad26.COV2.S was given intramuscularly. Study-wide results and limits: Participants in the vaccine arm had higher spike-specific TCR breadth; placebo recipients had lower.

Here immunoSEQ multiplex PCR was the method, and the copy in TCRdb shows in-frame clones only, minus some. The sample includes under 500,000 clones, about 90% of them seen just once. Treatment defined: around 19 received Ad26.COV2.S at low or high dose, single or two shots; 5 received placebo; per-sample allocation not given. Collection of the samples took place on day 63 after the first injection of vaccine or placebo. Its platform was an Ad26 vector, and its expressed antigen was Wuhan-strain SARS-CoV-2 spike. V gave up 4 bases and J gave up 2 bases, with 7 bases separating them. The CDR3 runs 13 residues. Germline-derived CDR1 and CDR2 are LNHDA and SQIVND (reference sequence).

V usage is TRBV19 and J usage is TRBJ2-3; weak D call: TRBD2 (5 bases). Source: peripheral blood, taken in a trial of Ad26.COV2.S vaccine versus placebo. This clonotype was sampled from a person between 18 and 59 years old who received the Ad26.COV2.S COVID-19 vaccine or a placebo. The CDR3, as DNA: TGTGCCAGTAGTAGCGGGTCCACAGATACGCAGTATTTT. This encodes CASSSGSTDTQYF.